These 8 T cell receptor beta chains share one sample of origin, sequenced in a study of T-cell reconstitution after alpha-beta-depleted transplantation in children. Unique molecular identifiers were used in preparing the TCRbeta library. In TCRdb, the PCR reads were re-called with MiXCR into one record per CDR3 protein. Found here are 200,000 to 250,000 distinct CDR3 sequences, 12% of them singletons; the top ten hold about 2.4%. The material sequenced was PBMCs from the stem cell graft donor, taken from the stem cell graft. The receptors originated from a human donor who donated a stem cell graft to a child with acute lymphoblastic leukemia.

This clonotype was observed many times. The V gene is TRBV6-5, the J gene TRBJ1-6; unclear D gene. The germline gives CDR1 MNHEY, CDR2 SVGAGI. V shed 0 bases and J shed 7 bases, with 13 bases lying between them. This CDR3 contains 16 residues. This CDR3 reads CASSYSLSTTNSPLHF. Here the CDR3 DNA reads TGTGCCAGCAGTTACTCTTTGTCCACAACGAATTCACCCCTCCACTTT.

This clonotype was counted a few times. The V gene is TRBV12-3 or TRBV12-4, the J gene TRBJ2-7; no definite D call. This CDR3 has 14 amino acids. V gave up 6 bases and J gave up 7 bases, with 19 bases separating them. CDR3 region: CASSLDGSLREQYF. CDR3 nucleotide sequence: TGTGCCAGCAGCCTCGACGGATCTCTACGAGAGCAGTACTTC.

In its sample, this clonotype was seen many times. V usage is TRBV7-9 and J usage is TRBJ1-2, with D unresolved. Deletions cut 3 bases from V and 4 bases from J, with 12 bases between. The CDR3 spans 14 residues. Germline assignment: CDR1 SEHNR and CDR2 FQNEAQ (reference sequence). CDR3 sequence: CASSLSGAGYGYTF. Here the CDR3 DNA reads TGTGCCAGCAGCTTGTCAGGAGCGGGCTATGGCTACACCTTC.

This clonotype was recorded many times. V is TRBV2 and J is TRBJ2-5; 8 bases are shared with TRBD2. V trimming: 6 bases; J trimming: 2 bases; junction bases outside the gene matches: 8. Germline V gives CDR1 SNHLY, CDR2 FYNNEI. CDR3 length equals 15 residues. CDR3 bases: TGTGCCAGCAGGGGGCTAGCGGGCCTACAAGAGACCCAGTACTTC. This translates into CASRGLAGLQETQYF.

This clonotype has more than one count but fewer than ten. J is TRBJ2-7 and V is TRBV6-1, with TRBD1 as a possible D gene (5 bases). V gave up 2 bases and J gave up 4 bases, with 12 bases separating them. Per the germline V gene, CDR1 is MNHNS and CDR2 is SASEGT. This CDR3 is built from 14 residues. Here the CDR3 reads CASSEPMAGYEQYF. The DNA of the CDR3 is TGTGCCAGCAGTGAACCGATGGCAGGGTACGAGCAGTACTTC.

This clonotype was detected ten times or more. The chain uses TRBV18 and TRBJ2-3, with TRBD1 identical over 9 bases. Germline CDR1 and CDR2: KGHSH and LQKENI. The V segment lost 4 bases and the J segment 3 bases; nucleotides outside the gene matches: 5. The CDR3 runs 15 residues. CDR3 DNA sequence: TGTGCCAGCTCACGCCGACAGGGGGGTACAGATACGCAGTATTTT. Translation: CASSRRQGGTDTQYF.

This clonotype occurred many times. This chain joins TRBV28 and TRBJ2-4, with 7 bases fitting TRBD1. V was pared by 2 bases and J by 0 bases, with 7 bases of the junction left unmatched. The CDR3 extends over 17 amino acids. Germline CDR1 MDHEN, CDR2 SYDVKM. The CDR3 here is CASSLVEGAQAKNIQYF. The CDR3 coding sequence is TGTGCCAGCAGTTTAGTCGAGGGGGCGCAAGCCAAAAACATTCAGTACTTC.

At least ten counts were recorded for this clonotype. The chain has TRBV7-2 and TRBJ2-7, with 7 positions matching TRBD2. The CDR3 extends over 16 amino acids. Trimming took 5 bases from V and 0 from J; bases not matched to a gene: 10. The germline V gene encodes CDR1 SGHTA and CDR2 FQGNSA. CDR3 bases: TGTGCCAGCAGCGACCCAGATAGCGGGCGCTCCTACGAGCAGTACTTC. It encodes CASSDPDSGRSYEQYF.